The sequence of this TCR beta chain was determined in a study of T cell repertoires in cytomegalovirus infection. Study information: Matching HLA type, along with CMV infection, was indicated by public TCR beta signatures.

With V trimmed by 4 bases and J by 2 bases, 2 bases remained unmatched. The germline gives CDR1 MNHEY, CDR2 SVGAGI. CDR3 length: 14 residues. This clonotype was picked up many times. The antigen remains unidentified. TCRdb reprocessed the reads with MiXCR, giving one entry per CDR3 protein. The table has approximately 500,000 distinct CDR3 sequences, about 15% seen once. Findings of the study overall: There were carriers of CMV plus the relevant HLA, and cumulative public TCR beta family frequency identified them. Clonotypes of TCR beta that were HLA-C-restricted and CMV-specific dominated the ex vivo response.

The specimen was CD8+ T cells from PBMCs. The receptor was derived from a human donor in good health (CMV status not recorded). Some clones in this sample may be carry-over from other donors' samples. The chain has TRBV6-5 and TRBJ2-7; 10 nucleotides agree with TRBD1. In nucleotides, the CDR3 is TGTGCCAGCAGTTCGGACAGGGGGACCTACGAGCAGTACTTC. This sequence encodes CASSSDRGTYEQYF.